The sequence of this T cell receptor beta chain was determined in a study of blood T cell repertoires in COVID-19. Study background: In each case, the material was cDNA or gDNA derived from T cells, B-cell-depleted T cells, or PBMCs.

Germline values: CDR1 KGHSH, CDR2 LQKENI. This CDR3 has 16 amino acids. J lost 8 bases, V lost 6 bases, and 13 bases had no gene match. Assay used: immunoSEQ multiplex PCR; TCRdb lists only in-frame clones, some missing. Of about 200,000 clones listed, 80% to 90% were seen once; the top ten hold around 5.2%. The clonotype originates from an elderly woman with acute or convalescent COVID-19. The V gene is TRBV18, the J gene TRBJ1-6; 7 positions match TRBD1. Sequencing was carried out using peripheral blood. The chain's CDR3 is CASSAGPGGFDSPLHF. As DNA, the CDR3 is TGTGCCAGCTCGGCCGGGCCAGGGGGGTTTGATTCACCCCTCCACTTT. Variable domain in full (rest from reference TRBV18 and TRBJ1-6): NAGVMQNPRHLVRRRGQEARLRCSPMKGHSHVYWYRQLPEEGLKFMVYLQKENIIDESGMPKERFSAEFPKEGPSILRIQQVVRGDSAAYFCASSAGPGGFDSPLHFGNGTRLTVT.